A single sample gave rise to the 20 T cell receptor beta chains below, sequenced in a study of blood T cells in healthy people across ages (dated by TCRdb to the mid-2010s). Libraries were prepared through 5' RACE. The sequencer listed for this sample is Illumina HiSeq 2500. A second roughly 7 to 11 cycle PCR used a sample-barcoded 5' primer and a J-beta primer mix. TCRdb trimmed public reads at Q25 via fastp, called clones via MiXCR and kept in-frame beta chains. Rows merge per CDR3 protein into single entries with the most common DNA and genes. In this sample the table shows about 1.1 million distinct CDR3 sequences, around two fifths of which occur a single time. The ten largest clones take up approximately 14% of the sample. Source material: blood. These receptors were taken from a man between 18 and 29 years old in good health.

The genes are TRBV29-1 and TRBJ2-1; D ambiguous. Per the germline V gene, CDR1 is SQVTM and CDR2 is ANQGSEA. This CDR3 has 13 residues. Trimming removed 4 bases at V and 4 bases at J, with 11 bases between. CDR3 loop: CSVVGQSYNEQFF. In DNA form, the CDR3 reads TGCAGCGTTGTAGGGCAGTCTTACAATGAGCAGTTCTTC.

This chain joins TRBV7-9 and TRBJ1-1; 8 bases line up with TRBD1. The trim removed 8 bases at V and 1 base at J, leaving 6 bases unmatched. The CDR3 runs to 14 residues. Germline loops: CDR1 SEHNR, CDR2 FQNEAQ (reference sequence). CDR3 amino acids: CASRQGKWNTEAFF. The CDR3 DNA sequence: TGTGCCAGCCGACAGGGGAAATGGAACACTGAAGCTTTCTTT.

This clonotype was observed a handful of times. The chain joins TRBV20-1 to TRBJ2-3, with 7 nucleotides matching TRBD1. CDR1 is DFQATT and CDR2 is SNEGSKA in the germline V gene (reference sequence). The CDR3 is 11 residues long. Trimming removed 6 bases from V and 6 bases from J; junction bases left unmatched: 3. In DNA, the CDR3 is TGCAGTGCGCAGGGACAGGATACGCAGTATTTT. Its translation: CSAQGQDTQYF.

Only a few counts were recorded for this clonotype. The chain employs TRBV9 and TRBJ2-1; the match to TRBD1 covers 7 bases. This CDR3 is built from 15 residues. The V and J ends lost 3 bases and 5 bases, in that order; junction bases with no gene match: 8. CDR1 is SGDLS, CDR2 YYNGEE, per germline. CDR3 loop: CASSDTTGHNNEQFF. The CDR3 DNA reads TGTGCCAGCAGCGATACGACAGGGCATAACAATGAGCAGTTCTTC.

Ten or more counts support this clonotype. This chain uses TRBV27 with TRBJ2-1, with TRBD1 matching 9 bases. The ends lost 7 bases at V and 9 bases at J; junction bases unmatched: 13. The V gene's germline CDR1 is MNHEY and CDR2 SMNVEV (reference sequence). CDR3 length: 15 residues. The CDR3 nucleotides read TGTGCCAGCACCCTAACACCGGGACAGGGTAGTGAGCAGTTCTTC. Protein product: CASTLTPGQGSEQFF.

CDR3 DNA: TGTGCCAGCAGCTTAGGTCCAGGGATCGGGACTGAAGCTTTCTTT. This codes for CASSLGPGIGTEAFF. The rearrangement uses TRBV7-2 and TRBJ1-1; D might be TRBD1 (5 bases). Germline V CDR1 and CDR2: SGHTA, FQGNSA. Between the trimmed V and J ends, which lost 1 base and 5 bases, there was a span of 14 bases. This CDR3 is built from 15 residues.

In regard to this clonotype: This may come from a read error, since a much larger clone is one base off. The rearrangement links TRBV20-1 to TRBJ1-2; no reliable D call. The CDR3 consists of 11 residues. Germline V lookup: CDR1 DFQATT, CDR2 SNEGSKA (reference sequence). This CDR3 is CSAGEGYGHTF. CDR3 DNA sequence: TGCAGTGCTGGGGAGGGTTATGGCCACACCTTC.

This clonotype showed up just a few times. V gene TRBV6-2 or TRBV6-3 combines with J gene TRBJ2-3; 7 bases match TRBD2. The trim removed 2 bases at V and 1 base at J, leaving 6 bases unmatched. The CDR3 is 16 amino acids. CDR1 is MNHEY, CDR2 SVGEGT, per germline. The CDR3 DNA sequence: TGTGCCAGCAGTTACGAGCGGCTAGCGGGCACAGATACGCAGTATTTT. Translation: CASSYERLAGTDTQYF.

V usage is TRBV2 and J usage is TRBJ1-2; no clear D gene. Germline CDR1 reads SNHLY; CDR2 reads FYNNEI. The V end was cut by 6 bases, the J end by 5 bases, with 13 bases between. This CDR3 contains 13 residues. The CDR3: CASSTLFLYGYTF. CDR3 coding DNA: TGTGCCAGCAGCACCCTCTTTTTATATGGCTACACCTTC.

This sequence joins TRBV2 and TRBJ1-5; possibly TRBD1 for D (5 bases). Germline V CDR1 and CDR2: SNHLY, FYNNEI. Trimming left V 6 bases short and J 2 bases short, with 14 bases between. The CDR3 runs to 15 residues. The chain's CDR3 is CASSGEGIGNQPQHF. The CDR3 nucleotides read TGTGCCAGCAGCGGGGAGGGGATTGGCAATCAGCCCCAGCATTTT.

In regard to this clonotype: Given a much more abundant clone one base away, this may be a read error. The CDR3 sequence: CASTGPFPAGTQYF. The CDR3 DNA reads as TGTGCCAGCACCGGACCCTTTCCGGCAGGTACGCAGTATTTT. The chain employs TRBV12-3 or TRBV12-4 and TRBJ2-3; D call uncertain. V was cut by 7 bases and J by 8 bases, with 19 bases left in between. This CDR3 has 14 residues.

This clonotype was counted between two and nine times. This chain links TRBV10-3 with TRBJ2-5; D is possibly TRBD2 (6 bases). V lost 10 bases and J lost 11, with 32 bases in between. Germline-derived CDR1 and CDR2 are ENHRY and SYGVKD. CDR3 length: 16 amino acids. In nucleotides, the CDR3 is TGTGCCACTAGTGGGGATAGCGGAAAAGTTAACAATGAGCAGTACTTC. Translated: CATSGDSGKVNNEQYF.

This clonotype came up a few times. The chain uses TRBV10-3 and TRBJ2-3; D is uncertain. This CDR3 comprises 16 residues. Trimming pared 3 bases from V and 2 bases from J, leaving 15 bases between. The germline gives CDR1 ENHRY, CDR2 SYGVKD. The CDR3 loop is CAISDPWVQPTDTQYF. The CDR3 DNA reads TGTGCCATCAGTGACCCCTGGGTCCAGCCCACAGATACGCAGTATTTT.

This clonotype showed up just a few times. V gene TRBV29-1 combines with J gene TRBJ1-2; D gene unclear. The length of the CDR3 is 10 residues. The germline V and J ends were trimmed by 8 bases and 6 bases, with 10 bases remaining between them. Germline V gene data show CDR1 as SQVTM and CDR2 as ANQGSEA. The CDR3 loop is CSSEGNGYTF. The CDR3 nucleotides read TGCAGCTCGGAGGGTAATGGCTACACCTTC.

There are a few counts of this clonotype. The chain has TRBV12-3 or TRBV12-4 and TRBJ1-1; a possible D gene is TRBD1 (6 bases). The V and J ends lost 0 bases and 1 base respectively, with 9 bases between them. CDR3 length: 15 amino acids. CDR3 sequence reads: CASSLADSPNTEAFF. CDR3 nucleotide sequence: TGTGCCAGCAGTTTAGCGGACAGCCCGAACACTGAAGCTTTCTTT.

This clonotype occurred a few times. CDR3 DNA sequence: TGTGCCAGCAGCCCGAGAGCAGGGGAAGATACGCAGTATTTT. Amino acids: CASSPRAGEDTQYF. This chain links TRBV9 with TRBJ2-3; D might be TRBD1 (6 bases). Per the germline V gene, CDR1 is SGDLS and CDR2 is YYNGEE. The CDR3 is made up of 14 amino acids. Trimming cost V 4 bases and J 5 bases, with 14 bases left between them.

This sequence joins TRBV20-1 and TRBJ2-2; weak D call: TRBD2 (5 bases). V lost 6 bases and J 4 bases, leaving 12 bases between the germline ends. CDR1 and CDR2 (germline): DFQATT, SNEGSKA (reference sequence). The CDR3 spans 13 residues. CDR3 coding DNA: TGCAGTGCCCCACCGGGAAGCACCGGGGAGCTGTTTTTT. Translation: CSAPPGSTGELFF.

The V gene is TRBV29-1, the J gene TRBJ1-1; a weak D match, TRBD1 (6 bases). CDR3 length: 12 residues. Germline V lookup: CDR1 SQVTM, CDR2 ANQGSEA. V lost 4 bases, J lost 7 bases, and 13 bases lay in between. CDR3 sequence: CSVGPRTVEAFF. CDR3 coding DNA: TGCAGCGTTGGCCCCAGGACAGTTGAAGCTTTCTTT.

The rearrangement links TRBV27 to TRBJ2-1; the match to TRBD1 covers 8 bases. The CDR3 totals 15 residues. Trimming cost V 5 bases and J 12 bases; bases outside gene matches: 15. CDR1 and CDR2 (germline): MNHEY, SMNVEV (reference sequence). This CDR3 reads CASSPLGDRPSTQFF. The CDR3 region has the DNA TGTGCCAGCAGTCCCCTGGGGGACAGGCCATCGACGCAGTTCTTC.

The chain is built from TRBV27 and TRBJ1-1; tentatively, D is TRBD1 (5 bases). The germline gives CDR1 MNHEY, CDR2 SMNVEV (reference sequence). The CDR3 is made up of 16 amino acids. V was pared by 0 bases and J by 10 bases, with 21 bases between. The CDR3 protein is CASSLSTVGERRVAFF. The CDR3 region has the DNA TGTGCCAGCAGTTTATCCACAGTGGGGGAGAGGAGGGTAGCTTTCTTT.